What follows are 25 T cell receptor beta chains derived from one specimen sequenced in a study of cytomegalovirus exposure and HLA in healthy donors. It was with 60 Vbeta and 13 Jbeta primers that the PCR ran. Profiled with immunoSEQ multiplex PCR; TCRdb holds only in-frame clones, not every one. The data show under 200,000 clones, less than 85% seen once. Sequences were obtained from PBMCs. The receptors shown here come from a male donor in good health and CMV-seronegative.

This rearrangement joins TRBV5-1 to TRBJ2-7; 10 positions agree with TRBD1. The germline CDR1 and CDR2 sequences are SGHRS and YFSETQ. This CDR3 has 16 residues. V shed 3 bases, J shed 5 bases, and the junction held 11 bases outside the gene matches. CDR3 nucleotides: TGCGCCAGCAGCTCCTTACCGGGACAGGGGAGTCACGAGCAGTACTTC. Translation: CASSSLPGQGSHEQYF.

There are a few counts of this clone. The rearrangement uses TRBV6-5 and TRBJ2-7, with 8 bases that match TRBD1. V was pared by 6 bases and J by 1 base, with 8 bases of the junction left unmatched. There are 15 residues in the CDR3. Germline V gene lookup returns CDR1 MNHEY and CDR2 SVGAGI. The CDR3 protein is CASSRRTGQSYEQYF. The CDR3 nucleotides are TGTGCCAGCAGCCGGAGGACAGGGCAATCCTACGAGCAGTACTTC.

V usage is TRBV19 and J usage is TRBJ2-7, with TRBD1 matching over 8 bases. The CDR3 has 15 residues. The V gene's germline CDR1 is LNHDA and CDR2 SQIVND (reference sequence). J gave up 4 bases and V 5 bases, and 10 bases lay outside the gene matches. The CDR3 coding sequence is TGTGCCAGTAGTGCCGGACAGGGAACCGCGTACGAGCAGTACTTC. This encodes CASSAGQGTAYEQYF. The variable domain in full, completed from reference TRBV19 and TRBJ2-7, reads DGGITQSPKYLFRKEGQNVTLSCEQNLNHDAMYWYRQDPGQGLRLIYYSQIVNDFQKGDIAEGYSVSREKKESFPLTVTSAQKNPTAFYLCASSAGQGTAYEQYFGPGTRLTVT.

The genes are TRBV5-1 and TRBJ1-2, with D perhaps TRBD1 (6 bases). The V end lost 0 bases, the J end lost 4 bases, and 19 bases lay between the germline ends. This CDR3 has 17 residues. Germline V gene sequence: CDR1 SGHRS, CDR2 YFSETQ. The CDR3 coding sequence is TGCGCCAGCAGCTTGGGGGGTTTGACAGGTGCTGGCTATGGCTACACCTTC. Translating gives CASSLGGLTGAGYGYTF.

The rearrangement uses TRBV2 and TRBJ2-3, with 7 positions matching TRBD2. CDR3 length: 15 residues. From germline, CDR1 is SNHLY and CDR2 FYNNEI. The J segment lost 0 bases and the V segment lost 3 bases, leaving 3 bases of the junction unmatched. Here the CDR3 DNA reads TGTGCCAGCAGTGAGGTTAGCGGGAGCACAGATACGCAGTATTTT. It specifies CASSEVSGSTDTQYF.

This chain joins TRBV2 and TRBJ1-6; possibly TRBD1 for D (5 bases). Per the germline V gene, CDR1 is SNHLY and CDR2 is FYNNEI. The CDR3 consists of 14 residues. Between the trimmed V and J ends, which lost 2 bases and 7 bases, there was a span of 9 bases. CDR3 protein: CASSERGSNSPLHF. The CDR3 bases are TGTGCCAGCAGTGAAAGGGGAAGCAATTCACCCCTCCACTTT. The whole variable domain, filled in from reference TRBV2 and TRBJ1-6, reads EPEVTQTPSHQVTQMGQEVILRCVPISNHLYFYWYRQILGQKVEFLVSFYNNEISEKSEIFDDQFSVERPDGSNFTLKIRSTKLEDSAMYFCASSERGSNSPLHFGNGTRLTVT.

In its sample, this clone was seen once. The rearrangement uses TRBV6-1 and TRBJ1-1; 8 nucleotides align to TRBD1. The CDR3 sequence is 14 residues long. V gave up 6 bases and J gave up 4 bases; unmatched junction bases: 7. Germline V lookup: CDR1 MNHNS, CDR2 SASEGT. The CDR3 DNA sequence: TGTGCCAGCAGGATGACAGGGGCGGTCACTGAAGCTTTCTTT. Protein: CASRMTGAVTEAFF.

The chain couples TRBV7-2 to TRBJ2-7, with D perhaps TRBD2 (5 bases). Germline CDR1 is SGHTA and CDR2 is FQGNSA. V lost 6 bases to trimming and J lost 2 bases, with 17 bases between them. The CDR3 sequence is 15 residues long. CDR3 nucleotides: TGTGCCAGCAGAGCCCCCGGACTGTGGACCTACGAGCAGTACTTC. As protein: CASRAPGLWTYEQYF.

DNA of the CDR3: TGTGCCAGCTCACCCTACGGACAGGGGGCAAACACCATATATTTT. The encoded protein is CASSPYGQGANTIYF. This rearrangement joins TRBV18 to TRBJ1-3, with 11 nucleotides matching TRBD1. This CDR3 is 15 amino acids long. V lost 3 bases, J lost 6 bases, and 4 bases stayed unmatched. Looked up from germline, CDR1 is KGHSH and CDR2 is LQKENI. Full variable domain (outside the CDR3, taken from reference TRBV18 and TRBJ1-3): NAGVMQNPRHLVRRRGQEARLRCSPMKGHSHVYWYRQLPEEGLKFMVYLQKENIIDESGMPKERFSAEFPKEGPSILRIQQVVRGDSAAYFCASSPYGQGANTIYFGEGSWLTVV.

The J gene is TRBJ2-1, the V gene TRBV27, with D maybe TRBD2 (5 bases). V lost 3 bases and J lost 7, with 16 bases in between. The CDR3 loop spans 15 amino acids. Germline V gene lookup returns CDR1 MNHEY and CDR2 SMNVEV (reference sequence). The CDR3 DNA sequence: TGTGCCAGCAGTTTCGAGGGTGGGGTCTCGAATGAGCAGTTCTTC. Its translation is CASSFEGGVSNEQFF.

The J gene is TRBJ1-1, the V gene TRBV6-5, with D possibly matching TRBD1 (6 bases). The CDR3 consists of 13 residues. The V end lost 8 bases, the J end lost 1 base, and 11 bases lay between the germline ends. Per germline, CDR1 MNHEY and CDR2 SVGAGI. CDR3 nucleotides: TGTGCCAGCGCCTGGGGACAGAACACTGAAGCTTTCTTT. Amino acids: CASAWGQNTEAFF.

This chain joins TRBV25-1 and TRBJ2-1; 7 positions match TRBD2. Germline loops: CDR1 MGHDK, CDR2 SYGVNS. This CDR3 has 16 residues. Losses at the gene ends were 6 bases for V and 5 bases for J; bases not matched to a gene: 13. This CDR3 reads CASRTMGSGTNNEQFF. The CDR3 coding sequence is TGTGCCAGCAGGACCATGGGATCGGGGACTAACAATGAGCAGTTCTTC.

The chain recombines TRBV4-1 with TRBJ2-4, with D uncertain. The V gene lost 0 bases and the J gene lost 4 bases, with 7 bases spanning the gap. The CDR3 sequence is 14 residues long. CDR1 and CDR2 (germline): MGHRA, YSYEKL. The CDR3 region is CASSQELQKNIQYF. The CDR3, as DNA: TGCGCCAGCAGCCAAGAGCTGCAGAAAAACATTCAGTACTTC.

V is TRBV6-5 and J is TRBJ2-3; 7 nucleotides align to TRBD2. Germline trimming cut 4 bases from V and 4 bases from J; bases unmatched to any gene: 2. CDR3 length: 13 amino acids. Per the germline V gene, CDR1 is MNHEY and CDR2 is SVGAGI. The CDR3 coding sequence is TGTGCCAGCAGTTGGGGGAGGGCAGATACGCAGTATTTT. It yields the protein CASSWGRADTQYF.

This chain links TRBV29-1 with TRBJ1-2; 9 bases are shared with TRBD1. The CDR3 has 14 residues. V trimming: 5 bases; J trimming: 2 bases; junction bases outside the gene matches: 6. In germline, CDR1 is SQVTM, CDR2 ANQGSEA. The CDR3 bases are TGCAGCGTTCGCCCGGACAGGGGAAACTATGGCTACACCTTC. Amino acids: CSVRPDRGNYGYTF.

The rearrangement uses TRBV4-1 and TRBJ1-2; 7 nucleotides match TRBD1. The germline V gene encodes CDR1 MGHRA and CDR2 YSYEKL. V gave up 1 base and J gave up 8 bases; unmatched junction bases: 10. This CDR3 region has 15 residues. This CDR3 reads CASSQGRQGPNGYTF. In DNA form, the CDR3 reads TGCGCCAGCAGCCAAGGAAGACAGGGCCCAAACGGCTACACCTTC.

The gene calls are TRBV6-4 and TRBJ2-1, with 12 bases that match TRBD2. J gave up 8 bases and V 3 bases, and 8 bases lay outside the gene matches. Germline CDR1 reads MRHNA; CDR2 reads SNTAGT. CDR3 size: 16 residues. CDR3 in DNA: TGTGCCAGCAGTGAGACTAGCGGGAGCAAGGGCGATGAGCAGTTCTTC. Amino acid sequence: CASSETSGSKGDEQFF.

Only a few counts were recorded for this clone. This chain uses TRBV7-9 with TRBJ2-3, with 12 positions matching TRBD2. Germline trimming cut 5 bases from V and 0 bases from J; bases unmatched to any gene: 3. CDR1 SEHNR and CDR2 FQNEAQ come from the germline V gene (reference sequence). The CDR3 contains 16 residues. The CDR3 loop is CASSRGLAGSTDTQYF. CDR3 in DNA: TGTGCCAGCAGCCGCGGACTAGCGGGAAGCACAGATACGCAGTATTTT.

V and J are TRBV27 and TRBJ1-5, with D perhaps TRBD1 (6 bases). V dropped 0 bases and J dropped 0 bases, with 24 bases sitting between them. CDR1 and CDR2 (germline): MNHEY, SMNVEV (reference sequence). The CDR3 loop spans 21 amino acids. The CDR3 region is CASSLSGDKTSARSSNQPQHF. CDR3 DNA sequence: TGTGCCAGCAGTTTATCAGGGGACAAAACCTCGGCGAGATCTAGCAATCAGCCCCAGCATTTT.

This chain uses TRBV5-6 with TRBJ2-7; 10 bases are a match to TRBD2. V gave up 4 bases and J gave up 3 bases; unmatched junction bases: 7. The CDR3 is 15 residues long. Germline V gene data show CDR1 as SGHDT and CDR2 as YYEEEE. The DNA of the CDR3 is TGTGCCAGCAGCCCAACGGGACTAGCGCTCTACGAGCAGTACTTC. Translating it yields CASSPTGLALYEQYF.

The chain is built from TRBV7-9 and TRBJ1-4, with D possibly TRBD1 on 6 matching bases. The germline V gene has CDR1 SEHNR and CDR2 FQNEAQ (reference sequence). Trimming cost V 5 bases and J 2 bases, with 15 bases left between them. The CDR3 runs to 16 residues. CDR3 sequence: CASSTGHPSTNEKLFF. In nucleotides, the CDR3 is TGTGCCAGCAGCACGGGACACCCCTCGACTAATGAAAAACTGTTTTTT. Full variable domain (missing parts from reference TRBV7-9 and TRBJ1-4): DTGVSQNPRHKITKRGQNVTFRCDPISEHNRLYWYRQTLGQGPEFLTYFQNEAQLEKSRLLSDRFSAERPKGSFSTLEIQRTEQGDSAMYLCASSTGHPSTNEKLFFGSGTQLSVL.

J is TRBJ1-6 and V is TRBV13, with D maybe TRBD1 (5 bases). Trimming stripped 2 bases from V and 7 bases from J, with 15 bases between. Germline V CDR1 and CDR2: PRHDT, FYEKMQ (reference sequence). This CDR3 has 16 amino acids. The CDR3 reads CASSLSGGHGNSPLHF. DNA of the CDR3: TGTGCCAGCAGCTTATCGGGGGGTCATGGGAATTCACCCCTCCACTTT.

The V gene is TRBV9, the J gene TRBJ2-3; 7 bases line up with TRBD2. V dropped 0 bases and J dropped 2; count of bases not matched to a gene: 9. Germline V gene lookup returns CDR1 SGDLS and CDR2 YYNGEE. This CDR3 is 17 amino acids long. CDR3 loop: CASSVDSSGDYTDTQYF. The CDR3 nucleotides read TGTGCCAGCAGCGTAGATTCGAGCGGGGACTACACAGATACGCAGTATTTT.

This chain uses TRBV28 with TRBJ2-2, with TRBD2 as a possible D gene (6 bases). Trimming removed 3 bases from V and 5 bases from J, with 13 bases in between. The CDR3 is made up of 15 amino acids. CDR1 is MDHEN, CDR2 SYDVKM, per germline. CDR3 nucleotide sequence: TGTGCCAGCAGTTTGTTGGAGGGAAGGACCGGGGAGCTGTTTTTT. It encodes CASSLLEGRTGELFF.

V usage is TRBV19 and J usage is TRBJ2-7, with 8 bases matching TRBD2. V was pared by 1 base and J by 2 bases, with 10 bases of the junction left unmatched. There are 17 residues in the CDR3. Germline V CDR1 and CDR2: LNHDA, SQIVND (reference sequence). The DNA for the CDR3 is TGTGCCAGTAGTATAGGAGGTCGAACGGGACTAGCCTACGAGCAGTACTTC. Translated, it gives CASSIGGRTGLAYEQYF.